These 9 T cell receptor beta chains were all obtained from the same sample, sequenced in a study of blood T cell repertoires in COVID-19 (dated by TCRdb to the early 2020s). The library was made by the immunoSEQ multiplex PCR assay. What TCRdb holds here is the immuneACCESS table cut down to in-frame rearrangements. Part of the clones is not present; checked against another copy, under half of the missing clones reflect an unresolved V gene, and the others are unexplained. The sample yields approximately 220,000 clones; approximately 87% were counted once. The top ten hold about 2.2% of the sample. Input material: peripheral blood. The source of these receptors is a woman aged 45-59 years with acute or convalescent COVID-19.

The CDR3 loop reads CASSTSEVVGGEKLFF. The CDR3 nucleotides read TGTGCCAGCTCGACGTCAGAGGTGGTCGGGGGTGAAAAACTGTTTTTT. This chain connects TRBV18 to TRBJ1-4, with D tentatively TRBD1 (5 bases). Looked up from germline, CDR1 is KGHSH and CDR2 is LQKENI. The germline V and J ends were trimmed by 6 bases and 7 bases, with 21 bases remaining between them. The CDR3 covers 16 residues.

V is TRBV11-2 and J is TRBJ2-3; no firm D call. The CDR3 runs to 14 residues. The V gene's germline CDR1 is SGHAT and CDR2 FQNNGV. Trimming pared 0 bases from V and 1 base from J, leaving 5 bases between. CDR3 protein: CASSLDRGTDTQYF. The CDR3, as DNA: TGTGCCAGCAGCTTAGATCGAGGCACAGATACGCAGTATTTT. Looking up the rest from reference TRBV11-2 and TRBJ2-3 gives the full variable domain: EAGVAQSPRYKIIEKRQSVAFWCNPISGHATLYWYQQILGQGPKLLIQFQNNGVVDDSQLPKDRFSAERLKGVDSTLKIQPAKLEDSAVYLCASSLDRGTDTQYFGPGTRLTVL.

This chain joins TRBV11-2 and TRBJ1-3; D might be TRBD1 (5 bases). This CDR3 is 15 amino acids long. CDR1 and CDR2 from the germline V gene are SGHAT and FQNNGV. V shed 5 bases and J shed 0 bases, with 11 bases lying between them. This CDR3 reads CASSLGGSSGNTIYF. The CDR3 DNA is TGTGCCAGCAGCCTCGGGGGAAGCTCTGGAAACACCATATATTTT.

J is TRBJ1-5 and V is TRBV30; 9 bases are a match to TRBD1. The CDR3 spans 16 residues. The germline V gene encodes CDR1 GTSNPN and CDR2 SVGIG (reference sequence). J lost 1 base, V lost 2 bases, and 6 bases had no gene match. In DNA, the CDR3 is TGTGCCTGGAGTAAGGGACAGGGACTGAGCAATCAGCCCCAGCATTTT. It specifies CAWSKGQGLSNQPQHF.

This chain connects TRBV6-2 or TRBV6-3 to TRBJ1-6; D is possibly TRBD1 (6 bases). Per germline, CDR1 MNHEY and CDR2 SVGEGT. The CDR3 has 14 residues. V lost 2 bases to trimming and J lost 6 bases, with 8 bases between them. This CDR3 reads CASSYGQTNSPLHF. CDR3 coding DNA: TGTGCCAGCAGTTACGGACAGACTAATTCACCCCTCCACTTT.

DNA for the CDR3: TGTGCCATCAGTTCCAGGGCCGGGGGCTACACCTTC. Protein: CAISSRAGGYTF. The chain is built from TRBV10-3 and TRBJ1-2, with D possibly matching TRBD1 (5 bases). The germline gives CDR1 ENHRY, CDR2 SYGVKD. The CDR3 loop spans 12 amino acids. V was clipped by 5 bases and J by 8 bases, with 12 bases between them.

The chain couples TRBV6-2 or TRBV6-3 to TRBJ2-7; D is perhaps TRBD1 (6 bases). The CDR3 consists of 15 residues. The germline V and J ends were trimmed by 5 bases and 5 bases, with 19 bases remaining between them. Germline V gene data show CDR1 as MNHEY and CDR2 as SVGEGT. The CDR3 is CASSGGAAGVDEQYF. The CDR3 DNA reads TGTGCCAGCAGTGGGGGAGCGGCAGGGGTCGACGAGCAGTACTTC.

The DNA for the CDR3 is TGTGCCAGCCGAGGGGGTTCCCTCAGTCCGCAGTACTTC. This encodes CASRGGSLSPQYF. This chain joins TRBV7-2 and TRBJ2-7; perhaps TRBD1 as D (6 bases). Germline V gives CDR1 SGHTA, CDR2 FQGNSA. Trimming left V 8 bases short and J 9 bases short, with 20 bases between. CDR3 size: 13 residues.

This clone was seen a handful of times. The rearrangement links TRBV11-3 to TRBJ1-6; D call uncertain. Trimming removed 0 bases at V and 9 bases at J, with 15 bases between. The CDR3 runs 16 residues. Germline CDR1 and CDR2: SGHNT and YENEEA. The DNA of the CDR3 is TGTGCCAGCAGCTTAGATAACCCCCAGGCACGTTCACCCCTCCACTTT. Translated, it gives CASSLDNPQARSPLHF.